This TCR beta chain originates from a study of T cell responses to AZD1222 COVID-19 vaccine. Points from the study as a whole: It should be noted that donors were predominantly white British and more often female, and clonal diversity was possibly underestimated. Just a handful of AZD1222 recipients were seropositive at baseline. Spike-spanning, vaccine-associated CD4 TCRs were dominant at 160-218 and 743-854. Among spike-specific TCRs, nearly half reportedly target unmutated variant regions.

Germline CDR1 is LNHDA and CDR2 is SQIVND (reference sequence). Trimming cost V 0 bases and J 1 base, with 7 bases left between them. The CDR3 has 15 amino acids. In its sample, this clone was seen a few times. What it binds is not known. Sequencing used immunoSEQ multiplex PCR; TCRdb keeps in-frame clones, though not all of them. Among 95,000 to 100,000 clones listed, roughly 80% were seen once. The TCR originated in an adult who received the AZD1222 COVID-19 vaccine. The chain is built from TRBV19 and TRBJ2-1, with unresolved D. Sequenced here: peripheral blood, sampled 28 days after the second AZD1222 dose. The CDR3 DNA is TGTGCCAGTAGTATAGACCAGCTTTCCTACAATGAGCAGTTCTTC. Translating gives CASSIDQLSYNEQFF.